These T cell receptor beta chains were read from a single sample in a study of shared clonotypes between healthy human individuals. Some clones are missing from TCRdb's copy, which holds only in-frame ones; the method was immunoSEQ multiplex PCR. The sample holds about 580,000 clones, roughly 98% seen once. What was sequenced was naive CD8+ T cells sorted from blood. The receptor source for this set is a man aged 30 to 39 in good health. Both conserved end residues are part of each CDR3. A D gene is named only where the DNA matches it firmly. Clone size is shown for a subset of rows, as once, few, many or a class of expanded clone.

V: TRBV11-2; D: .; size: .; J: TRBJ1-1; DNA: TGTGCCAGCAGCTACAGACTGAACACTGAAGCTTTCTTT; CDR3: CASSYRLNTEAFF
V: TRBV7-2; D: .; size: .; J: TRBJ2-7; DNA: TGTGCCAGCAGCTTCTTGCCCGGGCAAGCCCTCTCCGAGCAGTACTTC; CDR3: CASSFLPGQALSEQYF
V: TRBV11-2; D: .; size: .; J: TRBJ2-5; DNA: TGTGCCAGCAGAGGGCAGCTCGAAGAGACCCAGTACTTC; CDR3: CASRGQLEETQYF
V: TRBV6-5; D: .; size: .; J: TRBJ2-7; DNA: TGTGCCAGCAGTCCTGAACTAGGGGCAAAGTACGAGCAGTACTTC; CDR3: CASSPELGAKYEQYF
V: TRBV21-1; D: .; size: .; J: TRBJ2-3; DNA: TGTGCCAGCAGCAAGATCACCTACCCCGCCACAGATACGCAGTATTTT; CDR3: CASSKITYPATDTQYF
V: TRBV6-6; D: TRBD1; size: .; J: TRBJ1-2; DNA: TGTGCCAGCAGTTACACGACAGGGAATCACTATGGCTACACCTTC; CDR3: CASSYTTGNHYGYTF
V: TRBV4-3; D: TRBD2; size: .; J: TRBJ2-7; DNA: TGCGCCAGCAGCCCTACTAGCGGGAGGCCCTACGAGCAGTACTTC; CDR3: CASSPTSGRPYEQYF
V: TRBV27; D: .; size: .; J: TRBJ2-7; DNA: TGTGCCAGCAGTATAGCGGCTATCTCCTACGAGCAGTACTTC; CDR3: CASSIAAISYEQYF
V: TRBV10-3; D: TRBD2; size: once; J: TRBJ2-1; DNA: TGTGCCATCAGTGTTAGAGGAGCGGGAGGGTCTAATGAGCAGTTCTTC; CDR3: CAISVRGAGGSNEQFF
V: TRBV11-2; D: .; size: .; J: TRBJ2-7; DNA: TGTGCCAGCAGCGCCCGGGCTAGTCACGAGCAGTACTTC; CDR3: CASSARASHEQYF
V: TRBV7-9; D: .; size: once; J: TRBJ2-3; DNA: TGTGCCATTGATACGAGTACGCAGTATTTT; CDR3: CAIDTSTQYF
V: TRBV27; D: TRBD2; size: .; J: TRBJ2-1; DNA: TGTGCCAGTTCCCCCGGGACTAGCGTCTACAATGAGCAGTTCTTC; CDR3: CASSPGTSVYNEQFF
V: TRBV6-5; D: .; size: .; J: TRBJ2-1; DNA: TGTGCCAGCAGCCATCTTCTCAATGAGCAGTTCTTC; CDR3: CASSHLLNEQFF
V: TRBV29-1; D: TRBD2; size: .; J: TRBJ2-3; DNA: TGCAGCGTTGAACCGGCCTCTAGCGGGAGGGCCGTTACAGATACGCAGTATTTT; CDR3: CSVEPASSGRAVTDTQYF